This T cell receptor beta chain was sequenced for a study of HIV-infected patients and healthy controls. The CDR3 length is 11 residues. Germline V lookup: CDR1 MNHEY, CDR2 SVGAGI. Trimming took off 5 bases at V and 6 bases at J, with 6 bases between the two ends. The repertoire came from unfractionated whole blood and reflected all unsorted peripheral T cells. This clonotype was counted many times. The antigen is not known. cDNA was made from about 500 ng RNA using alpha and beta constant primers. Each of the alpha and beta chains got its own library through chain-specific third strand synthesis with indices. Each CDR3 protein gets one entry after TCRdb re-called the 5' RACE reads with MiXCR. The table shows thousands of distinct CDR3 sequences, with about 5.8% occurring only once. Study-level results: Compared with healthy controls, HIV-infected patients showed less CDR3 sharing between individuals. Healthy controls carried many MAIT alpha-chain CDR3s, while HIV+ repertoires had few.

The sample was blood. The V call is TRBV6-5, the J call TRBJ2-3, with D hard to call. The TCR comes from an adult in good health. CDR3 in amino acids: CASSREDTQYF. The CDR3 coding sequence is TGTGCCAGCAGTAGAGAGGATACGCAGTATTTT.